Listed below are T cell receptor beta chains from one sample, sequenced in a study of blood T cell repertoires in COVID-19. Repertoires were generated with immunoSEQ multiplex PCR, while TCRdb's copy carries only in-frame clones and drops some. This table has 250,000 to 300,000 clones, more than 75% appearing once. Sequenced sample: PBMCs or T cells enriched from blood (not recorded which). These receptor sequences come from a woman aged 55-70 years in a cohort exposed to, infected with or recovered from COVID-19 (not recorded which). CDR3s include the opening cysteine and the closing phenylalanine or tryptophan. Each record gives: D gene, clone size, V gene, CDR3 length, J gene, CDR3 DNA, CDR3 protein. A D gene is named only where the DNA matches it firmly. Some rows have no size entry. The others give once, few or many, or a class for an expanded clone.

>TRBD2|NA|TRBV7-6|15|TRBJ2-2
TGTGCCAGCAGCCGACTAGCGGGAAACACCGGGGAGCTGTTTTTT
CASSRLAGNTGELFF
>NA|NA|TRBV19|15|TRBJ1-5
TGTGCCAGTAGTATTCAGAAAGGACAGTTTCAGCCCCAGCATTTT
CASSIQKGQFQPQHF
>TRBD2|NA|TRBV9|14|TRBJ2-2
TGTGCCAGCACCGCTAGCGGAAACACCGGGGAGCTGTTTTTT
CASTASGNTGELFF
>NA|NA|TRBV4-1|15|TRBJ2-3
TGCGCCAGCAGCGGCCCTTTTACAGGGACAGATACGCAGTATTTT
CASSGPFTGTDTQYF
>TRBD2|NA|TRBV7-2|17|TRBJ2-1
TGTGCCAGCAGCTTAAAACCGAGGACTAGCGGGACTGATGAGCAGTTCTTC
CASSLKPRTSGTDEQFF
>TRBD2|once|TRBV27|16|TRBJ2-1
TGTGCCAGCAGTTTATTTCCCCGGGAGGTCTACAATGAGCAGTTCTTC
CASSLFPREVYNEQFF
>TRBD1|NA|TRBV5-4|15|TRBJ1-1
TGTGCCAGCAGCTTGGCGGACAGGGGAAGGGCTGAAGCTTTCTTT
CASSLADRGRAEAFF
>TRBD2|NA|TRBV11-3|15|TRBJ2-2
TGTGCCAGCAGCTTGAATAGCGGGAATTTCGGGGAGCTGTTTTTT
CASSLNSGNFGELFF
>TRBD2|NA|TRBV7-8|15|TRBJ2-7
TGTGCCAGCAGCTTTTCGGGACTAGCAGAGGGCGAGCAGTACTTC
CASSFSGLAEGEQYF
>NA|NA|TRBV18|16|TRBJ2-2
TGTGCCAGCTCATCGAGACAGGGCGGGGACACCGGGGAGCTGTTTTTT
CASSSRQGGDTGELFF
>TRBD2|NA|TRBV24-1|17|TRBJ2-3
TGTGCCACCAGTGATAGGAGACTAGCGGGAGGGACAGATACGCAGTATTTT
CATSDRRLAGGTDTQYF
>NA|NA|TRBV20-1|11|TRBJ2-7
TGCAGTGCTACCCATGGCCACGAGCAGTACTTC
CSATHGHEQYF
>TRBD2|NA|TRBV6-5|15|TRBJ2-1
TGTGCCAGCTTCCCGACGAAACTAGCGGGGAATGAGCAGTTCTTC
CASFPTKLAGNEQFF
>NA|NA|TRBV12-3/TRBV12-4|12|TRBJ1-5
TGTGCCAGCAGTTTGTCGTTTCAGCCCCAGCATTTT
CASSLSFQPQHF
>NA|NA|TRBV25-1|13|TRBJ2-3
TGTGCCAGCAGTGAAGAGAGGGCAGATACGCAGTATTTT
CASSEERADTQYF
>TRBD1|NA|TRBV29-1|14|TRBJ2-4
TGCAGCGTTTCGACAGGGTTAGCCAAAAACATTCAGTACTTC
CSVSTGLAKNIQYF
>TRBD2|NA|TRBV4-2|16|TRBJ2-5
TGTGCCAGCAGCCATGGGACTAGCGGGAACCAAGAGACCCAGTACTTC
CASSHGTSGNQETQYF
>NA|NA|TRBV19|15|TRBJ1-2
TGTGCCAGTAGTATAACCCCCACAGGAATTTATGGCTACACCTTC
CASSITPTGIYGYTF
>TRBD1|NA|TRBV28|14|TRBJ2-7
TGTGCCAGCAGCTCAGGGGGCAAGGCCTACGAGCAGTACTTC
CASSSGGKAYEQYF
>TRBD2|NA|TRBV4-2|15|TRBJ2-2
TGTGCCAGCAGCCAGGACGGGACTAGTTCCGGGGAGCTGTTTTTT
CASSQDGTSSGELFF
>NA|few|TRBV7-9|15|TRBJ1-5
TGTGCCAGCAGCTCTAGGACAGATAGCAATCAGCCCCAGCATTTT
CASSSRTDSNQPQHF
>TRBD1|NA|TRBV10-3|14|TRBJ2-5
TGTGCCATCAGCCCGACAGGGGAAGGCGAGACCCAGTACTTC
CAISPTGEGETQYF
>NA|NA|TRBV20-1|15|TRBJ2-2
TGCAGTGCTAGTATACGGCAGGGGTGGGACCGGGAGCTGTTTTTT
CSASIRQGWDRELFF
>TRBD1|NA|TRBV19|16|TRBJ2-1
TGTGCCAGTAGTTACGCACGGGGACAGAGCTACAATGAGCAGTTCTTC
CASSYARGQSYNEQFF
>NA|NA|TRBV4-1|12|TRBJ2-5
TGCGCCAGCGCGGGAAATCAAGAGACCCAGTACTTC
CASAGNQETQYF
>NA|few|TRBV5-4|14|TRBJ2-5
TGTGCCAGCAGCTTGGTAGTCGGTCAAGAGACCCAGTACTTC
CASSLVVGQETQYF
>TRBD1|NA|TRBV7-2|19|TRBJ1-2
TGTGCCAGCAGCTTGGCCGTAATCGGGACAGGGGGCTTCTCGTACGGCTACACCTTC
CASSLAVIGTGGFSYGYTF
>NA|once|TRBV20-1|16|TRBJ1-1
TGCAGTGCTAGTCGGCAGGGGACCCGTTCGAACACTGAAGCTTTCTTT
CSASRQGTRSNTEAFF
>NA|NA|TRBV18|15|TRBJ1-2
TGTGCCAGCTCACCAACCTACAGGACTAACTATGGCTACACCTTC
CASSPTYRTNYGYTF
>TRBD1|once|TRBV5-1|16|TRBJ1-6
TGCGCCAGCAGCTTGGCACCGGGACAGGGGGATTCACCCCTCCACTTT
CASSLAPGQGDSPLHF
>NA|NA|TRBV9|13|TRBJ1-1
TGTGCCAGCAAGGGGCAGCTGAACACTGAAGCTTTCTTT
CASKGQLNTEAFF
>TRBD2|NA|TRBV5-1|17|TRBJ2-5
TGCGCCAGCAGCATTGCCCCTGGGACTAGCGGACAAGAGACCCAGTACTTC
CASSIAPGTSGQETQYF